A selection of T cell receptor beta chains follows, all from one sample in a study of OX40 agonist ivuxolimab in advanced cancers. Using immunoSEQ multiplex PCR, the repertoire was profiled, and TCRdb retains in-frame clones only, with some absent. There are about 96,000 clones in the sample; 80% to 95% occur only once, and around 1.5% lies in the top ten. The starting material was CD4+ or CD8+ T cells sorted from blood, obtained in a trial of the OX40 agonist ivuxolimab. The receptor set was obtained from an adult with an advanced solid tumor such as melanoma, head and neck, liver or kidney cancer. CDR3s include the opening cysteine and the closing phenylalanine or tryptophan. The D gene is left open where the match is weak. Clone size appears in some rows only: once, few, many, or a class for an expanded clone.

len	abundance	v_gene	j_gene	d_gene	CDR3aa	CDR3nt
15	-	TRBV4-3	TRBJ2-7	-	CASSLGYRSLDEQYF	TGCGCCAGCAGCCTCGGGTACAGGTCTCTGGACGAGCAGTACTTC
14	-	TRBV28	TRBJ1-1	-	CASSSDRTNTEAFF	TGTGCCAGCAGTTCCGACAGGACGAACACTGAAGCTTTCTTT
15	few	TRBV4-3	TRBJ2-1	-	CASSQGGTSYNEQFF	TGCGCCAGCAGCCAAGGGGGGACGTCCTACAATGAGCAGTTCTTC
16	-	TRBV4-1	TRBJ2-5	-	CASSQDTRALKETQYF	TGCGCCAGCAGCCAAGATACCAGGGCGTTGAAAGAGACCCAGTACTTC
15	-	TRBV5-1	TRBJ2-1	-	CASSEALRSYNEQFF	TGCGCCAGCAGTGAAGCACTGCGATCCTACAATGAGCAGTTCTTC
12	-	TRBV5-4	TRBJ2-3	-	CASSPLADTQYF	TGTGCCAGCAGCCCCCTTGCGGATACGCAGTATTTT
15	-	TRBV5-4	TRBJ2-3	TRBD2	CASSFPGLATDTQYF	TGTGCCAGCAGCTTTCCGGGACTAGCTACAGATACGCAGTATTTT
16	-	TRBV5-4	TRBJ2-4	TRBD2	CASSLIAGVAKNIQYF	TGTGCCAGCAGCCTCATAGCGGGAGTAGCCAAAAACATTCAGTACTTC
14	-	TRBV6-6	TRBJ2-1	-	CASSYWGTYNEQFF	TGTGCCAGCAGTTACTGGGGGACCTACAATGAGCAGTTCTTC
12	-	TRBV11-2	TRBJ2-1	TRBD2	CASSLGLNEQFF	TGTGCCAGCAGCTTGGGACTAAATGAGCAGTTCTTC
15	-	TRBV30	TRBJ2-1	TRBD1	CAWTRTGGSYNEQFF	TGTGCCTGGACTCGGACAGGGGGCTCCTACAATGAGCAGTTCTTC
16	-	TRBV7-9	TRBJ2-7	-	CASSLEGAAVSYEQYF	TGTGCCAGCAGCTTAGAAGGCGCTGCTGTCTCCTACGAGCAGTACTTC
19	-	TRBV7-6	TRBJ1-5	TRBD1	CASSSLPGQGSISNQPQHF	TGTGCCAGCAGCTCCTTACCGGGACAGGGGTCTATCAGCAATCAGCCCCAGCATTTT
16	-	TRBV7-8	TRBJ2-3	TRBD2	CASSLGLAGVVDTQYF	TGTGCCAGCAGCTTAGGACTAGCGGGAGTGGTCGATACGCAGTATTTT